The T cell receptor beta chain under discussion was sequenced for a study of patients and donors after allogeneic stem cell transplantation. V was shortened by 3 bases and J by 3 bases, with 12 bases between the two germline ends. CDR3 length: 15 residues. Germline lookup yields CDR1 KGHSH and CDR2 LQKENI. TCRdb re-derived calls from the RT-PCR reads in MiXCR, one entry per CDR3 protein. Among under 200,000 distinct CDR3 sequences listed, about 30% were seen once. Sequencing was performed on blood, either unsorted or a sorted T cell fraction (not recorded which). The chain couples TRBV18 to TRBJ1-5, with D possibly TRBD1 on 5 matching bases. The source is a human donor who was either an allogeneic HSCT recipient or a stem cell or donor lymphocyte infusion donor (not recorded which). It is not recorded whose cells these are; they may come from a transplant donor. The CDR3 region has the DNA TGTGCCAGCTCACCGACCCGGGGGAACAATCAGCCCCAGCATTTT. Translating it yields CASSPTRGNNQPQHF.